This T cell receptor beta chain emerged from a study of regulatory T cells in long-lasting Graves disease (dated by TCRdb to about 2021). Study-level background: Newly diagnosed Graves' disease patients had taken antithyroid drugs for less than 3 months. Patients with persistent Graves' disease were compared with patients with newly diagnosed Graves' disease using TCR sequencing and RNA sequencing of peripheral blood. The study was conducted in China and was registered as a clinical trial. A total of roughly 35 samples underwent TCR sequencing: around 13 from persistent and roughly 20 from newly diagnosed Graves' disease patients.

Taken with the paper, the label for time point translates to: newly diagnosed GD, antithyroid drugs for less than 3 months. For both TCR sequencing and RNA sequencing, RNA was extracted from PBMCs in TRIzol. The diagnosis of Graves' disease was made according to American Thyroid Association guidelines. Patients for the study were recruited at an endocrinology department in Xi'an, China. Each patient gave approximately 8.8 milliliters of peripheral blood, collected in an EDTA anticoagulant tube. Ficoll Paque Plus density gradient separation was used to isolate PBMCs, and no further T cell sorting was performed. An Agilent 2100 Bioanalyzer and agarose gel were used to check RNA quality, and a NanoDrop 2000 was used to measure RNA concentration. In this sample, this clonotype turned up many times. The antigen it recognizes is unknown. No per-base quality is available; no much larger clone lies one base away.

CDR1 and CDR2 are drawn from the germline V gene: MNHEY, SVGEGT. Trimming removed 5 bases from V and 2 bases from J, leaving 17 bases between the germline ends. Reading from cysteine to phenylalanine, the CDR3 counts 16 amino acids. Solely the CDR3 DNA is kept, with 48 bases framed from the first base. Study-level results and caveats: Because the primary lesion, thyroid tissue, could not be accessed, the study looked at peripheral blood alone. Patients with persistent disease shared more public clonotypes (around 2,500) than newly diagnosed patients did (around 980). The authors noted that the small sample size was a limitation that may lower accuracy. Compared with newly diagnosed patients, persistent Graves' disease patients had lower TCR Shannon entropy and fewer highly expanded clones, which suggests clonal expansion. TRBV28, TRBJ1-2 and TRBJ2-5 were preferentially used in persistent disease, while TRBV20-1 and TRBJ2-1 were favored in newly diagnosed disease. Sequencing and analysis were restricted to the TCR beta chain.

Receptors were amplified or captured by multiplex PCR. The sample was run on an Illumina HiSeq 4000. TCR beta libraries were built with iRepertoire HTBI primers and Arm-PCR amplification of CDR3 regions. Gel purification was performed on PCR products prior to sequencing. From the authors' description of their analysis: A total of under 80 TRBV and 14 TRBJ segments were identified across samples and were used for gene usage analysis of CDR3 amino acid clonotypes. Filtered high-quality paired reads were merged into contigs using COPE and FqMerger. BLAST was used to align contigs to the IMGT TRBV, TRBD and TRBJ reference genes, and CDR3 was defined following IMGT. Highly expanded clones were defined as clonotypes with a frequency above 0.1%. Repertoire diversity was measured by Shannon entropy, and V-J evenness by the Gini coefficient. A clonotype found in more than one individual was treated as public. TCRdb cleaned the public reads at Q25 with fastp, built clones with MiXCR and kept in-frame beta chains. Duplicate CDR3 protein sequences are folded into a single record with the most common DNA and genes. TCRdb assigned the V and J calls; the authors' analysis was not used. The sample records some 560,000 distinct CDR3 sequences, about 16% of which are singletons. Together, the top ten hold more than 20% of the sample.

The sample was also linked to a second study, of T cells in Graves' hyperthyroidism and ophthalmopathy. The second study's paper adds: A patient counted as having stable Graves' hyperthyroidism if no progression to ophthalmopathy occurred over 18 months of follow-up. The hyperthyroidism patients were between 18 and 65 years old and newly diagnosed, with a disease duration of less than 2 months. Patients with uncontrolled infections, other autoimmune diseases, pregnancy or lactation were excluded. Diagnoses were based on clinical symptoms, serum thyroxine and TRAb, thyroid ultrasound and orbital computed tomography. For the first round of RT-PCR on the TCR CDR3, the HTBI primer set was used together with the Qiagen OneStep RT-PCR kit. Most expanded thyroid clonotypes (frequency above 0.001) were also detected in blood, a finding suggesting that blood repertoires may reflect thyroid immune responses. In cross-validation, a model built on a 13 V-J signature told ophthalmopathy apart from stable hyperthyroidism with 87.88% sensitivity and roughly 83% specificity, and in testing the same model reached 80%/75%. In validation, progression to ophthalmopathy was predicted by the model with 55% to 71% sensitivity and 72.22% specificity, a median of approximately 6.5 months before onset. TCR V-J signatures able to tell the groups apart were searched for in a discovery cohort of 95 to 100 patients, of whom 43 had Graves' ophthalmopathy and about 55 had stable Graves' hyperthyroidism. Whether ophthalmopathy could be predicted prospectively was tested in an independent validation cohort made up of under 20 hyperthyroidism patients plus 17 patients who later progressed to ophthalmopathy. The 80 to 100 discovery patients were randomly divided into training and test sets at a 7:3 ratio. In six Graves' hyperthyroidism patients, the study also compared T-cell repertoires from thyroid tissue with T-cell repertoires from blood. Once sampling was done, hyperthyroidism patients were given methimazole at a starting dose of 30 mg daily, whereas ophthalmopathy patients were given high-dose intravenous methylprednisolone. Libraries were constructed in a second round of multiplex PCR, after which size selection and purification were carried out. Sequencing of the libraries was done on an Illumina HiSeq2000 using paired-end 100 bp reads. SOAPnuke was used to process the raw data, with reads discarded if the reads contained adapters or uncalled bases, had a mean Phred below 15, or lacked an exact constant-primer or identifier match. COPE v1.2.5 was used to merge high-quality paired reads, and clonotypes were defined as unique nucleotide sequences. MiTCR v1.1 was used to align clonotypes to the IMGT TRBV, TRBD and TRBJ reference segments. The analysis included only V-J combinations with a frequency above 0.0001, which together covered more than 98% of the repertoires. A TCS score was defined as the ratio of F50 (clonal expansion) to E x V (chaos), with BLOSUM62-based TCRdist applied between CDR3 peptides within each V-J. Welch's t-statistics and random forest reduced roughly 530 V-J features to 13, which were used in a naive Bayes classifier (R e1071). No statistical method was used to set the sample size in advance, and investigators knew the group allocation. The paper reports TCR Vbeta CDR3 sequencing of fewer than 150 peripheral blood samples: fewer than 50 ophthalmopathy, fewer than 85 hyperthyroidism and 17 progressor patients.

The source material was peripheral blood mononuclear cells (PBMCs), sampled at new diagnosis, from a patient treated with antithyroid drugs. The chain is made from TRBV6-2 or TRBV6-3 and TRBJ2-3, with a weak D call of TRBD2 (5 bases match). The source of this sequence is a middle-aged woman with Graves disease. Donor details come from another sample of the same person, matched by shared clones. This receptor has the CDR3 CASSESGWRITDTQYF. The DNA reads TGTGCCAGCAGTGAAAGCGGTTGGAGGATCACAGATACGCAGTATTTT.